This TCR beta chain was sequenced for a study of blood T cell repertoires in COVID-19. Across the whole study: Samples representing acute and convalescent COVID-19 were sourced from the United States, Italy and Spain. From T cells, B-cell-depleted T cells, or PBMCs came the material, which was cDNA or gDNA.

CDR1 and CDR2 from the germline V gene are MRHNA and SNTAGT. The CDR3 totals 15 residues. V was clipped by 3 bases and J by 7 bases; unmatched bases: 8. Per the original methods: Cell counts per sample came from amplifying reference gene primers. Sequencing was performed with immunoSEQ multiplex PCR; in TCRdb, only in-frame clones are kept and a portion is missing. From that table come the V and J calls and clone size; the DNA was used to work out D and trimming. The table has 40,000 to 45,000 clones, about nine tenths seen once; the top ten hold 20% to 25%. This clone has only one observation. The specimen sequenced was peripheral blood. The chain links TRBV6-4 to TRBJ2-1, with 8 nucleotides matching TRBD2. The sequence derives from a man aged 45-60 years with active COVID-19. The DNA of the CDR3 is TGTGCCAGCAGTGATCAAACGGGAGGGAGGAATGAGCAGTTCTTC. This sequence encodes CASSDQTGGRNEQFF.